This T cell receptor beta chain was sequenced for a study of blood T cell repertoires in COVID-19. Method: immunoSEQ multiplex PCR; TCRdb's copy keeps in-frame clones and lacks some. The repertoire holds just under 40,000 clones, with approximately 85% as singletons. Trimming cost V 1 base and J 9 bases, with 10 bases left between them. The germline gives CDR1 SEHNR, CDR2 FQNEAQ (reference sequence). CDR3 length: 13 residues. Sample: peripheral blood. The genes are TRBV7-9 and TRBJ2-1; D possibly corresponds to TRBD1 (5 bases). This sequence was found in a man aged 65-85 years with acute or convalescent COVID-19. In DNA, the CDR3 is TGTGCCAGCAGCTTAGGTCGTCAGGGTGAGCAGTTCTTC. This gives the protein CASSLGRQGEQFF. Full variable domain (rest looked up from reference TRBV7-9 and TRBJ2-1): DTGVSQNPRHKITKRGQNVTFRCDPISEHNRLYWYRQTLGQGPEFLTYFQNEAQLEKSRLLSDRFSAERPKGSFSTLEIQRTEQGDSAMYLCASSLGRQGEQFFGPGTRLTVL.